These 14 T cell receptor beta chains originate from one sample sequenced in a study of CD8+CD57+ T cells in acquired aplastic anemia. Selection for sequencing was limited to patients who had shown CD8+CD57+ cell expansion by flow cytometry. Genomic DNA was employed as the template in profiling TCR beta VDJ and CDR3. TCRdb re-analysed the reads in MiXCR, keeping a single row per CDR3 protein. Of some 170,000 distinct CDR3 sequences listed, 71% were seen once; the top ten hold 35% to 50%. Sequenced: sorted CD4+, CD8+, or CD8+CD57+ T cells (not recorded which) from PBMCs. The receptors originated from a human donor with aplastic anemia.

This chain links TRBV20-1 with TRBJ1-6, with D unclear. Germline CDR1 DFQATT, CDR2 SNEGSKA (reference sequence). The length of the CDR3 is 14 residues. Trimming removed 2 bases from V and 9 bases from J, with 14 bases in between. CDR3 nucleotides: TGCAGTGCTAGATCCAATGTGGGGATTTCACCCCTCCACTTT. It yields the protein CSARSNVGISPLHF.

The genes are TRBV15 and TRBJ1-1; D is undetermined. CDR3 length: 15 residues. Trimming stripped 0 bases from V and 1 base from J, with 9 bases between. Germline-derived CDR1 and CDR2 are LNHNV and YYDKDF (reference sequence). This CDR3 reads CATSREAGWNTEAFF. The CDR3 region has the DNA TGTGCCACCAGCAGAGAAGCAGGTTGGAACACTGAAGCTTTCTTT.

The chain combines TRBV7-9 with TRBJ2-3; D gene unclear. V was clipped by 5 bases and J by 0 bases, with 12 bases between them. The CDR3 length is 15 residues. Germline V gives CDR1 SEHNR, CDR2 FQNEAQ (reference sequence). The CDR3 is CASSQTRLSTDTQYF. The DNA of the CDR3 is TGTGCCAGCAGCCAGACACGTTTGAGCACAGATACGCAGTATTTT.

Comment on this clonotype: At one of its ends the junction is not consistent with the germline gene, which may arise from a read error. J is TRBJ1-5 and V is TRBV30; maybe TRBD1 (6 bases). The length of the CDR3 is 15 residues. Germline-derived CDR1 and CDR2 are GTSNPN and SVGIG (reference sequence). CDR3 DNA: TGTGCCTGGAGCAAGGCGTCCGGGGGCAATCAGCCTCAGCATTTT. Its translation: CAWSKASGGNQPQHF.

A few counts support this clonotype. The genes are TRBV20-1 and TRBJ1-6, with D uncertain. The CDR3 runs 14 residues. Trimming removed 4 bases at V and 6 bases at J, with 13 bases between. In germline, CDR1 is DFQATT, CDR2 SNEGSKA (reference sequence). The CDR3 loop reads CSATYGVPNSPLHF. In DNA form, the CDR3 reads TGCAGTGCTACCTACGGGGTTCCTAATTCACCCCTCCACTTT.

This clonotype was seen only once. The V gene is TRBV29-1, the J gene TRBJ1-1; D remains unclear. V shed 4 bases and J shed 3 bases, with 6 bases lying between them. From germline, CDR1 is SQVTM and CDR2 ANQGSEA. The CDR3 is 11 amino acids. The CDR3 is CSVVRDTEAFF. For the CDR3, the DNA is TGCAGCGTTGTCCGGGACACTGAAGCTTTCTTT.

The J gene is TRBJ1-2, the V gene TRBV3-1; 10 bases line up with TRBD1. V was clipped by 1 base and J by 12 bases; unmatched bases: 5. Germline CDR1 reads LGHDT; CDR2 reads YNNKEL (reference sequence). The CDR3 loop spans 13 amino acids. CDR3 nucleotides: TGTGCCAGCAGCCAAGTGGACAGGGGGGACAACACCTTC. This gives the protein CASSQVDRGDNTF.

V and J are TRBV24-1 and TRBJ2-7; no definite D call. V was cut by 5 bases and J by 4 bases, with 17 bases left in between. The germline gives CDR1 KGHDR, CDR2 SFDVKD. The CDR3 is 15 residues long. The CDR3 protein is CATSGDVRRRYEQYF. The CDR3 nucleotides read TGTGCCACCAGTGGCGATGTCAGGCGACGATACGAGCAGTACTTC.

This clonotype was detected ten times or more. The V gene is TRBV7-9, the J gene TRBJ2-6; weak D call: TRBD2 (6 bases). The V end was cut by 0 bases, the J end by 1 base, with 13 bases between. Germline V CDR1 and CDR2: SEHNR, FQNEAQ (reference sequence). The CDR3 extends over 18 amino acids. This CDR3 is CASSLARGNPSGANVLTF. CDR3 nucleotide sequence: TGTGCCAGCAGCTTAGCGCGGGGTAACCCATCTGGGGCCAACGTCCTGACTTTC.

The chain links TRBV5-6 to TRBJ2-5; 9 bases are a match to TRBD1. Trimming at V came to 4 bases and at J to 5 bases, leaving 9 bases not matched to a gene. Germline V gene sequence: CDR1 SGHDT, CDR2 YYEEEE. The CDR3 is made up of 15 amino acids. CDR3 sequence (DNA): TGTGCCAGCAGCCCGGGGACAGGGAAATGGGAGACCCAGTACTTC. This gives the protein CASSPGTGKWETQYF.

This clonotype was detected ten times or more. The V call is TRBV7-8, the J call TRBJ1-5; D ambiguous. The CDR3 consists of 13 residues. The germline V and J ends were trimmed by 3 bases and 12 bases, with 15 bases remaining between them. The germline gives CDR1 SGHVS, CDR2 FQNEAQ. In DNA form, the CDR3 reads TGTGCCAGCAGCTTGAGGCGGTCCATAGACCAGCATTTT. It codes for CASSLRRSIDQHF.

Many counts were recorded for this clonotype. The rearrangement joins TRBV6-1 to TRBJ1-1, with TRBD1 identical over 7 bases. V shed 6 bases, J shed 10 bases, and the junction held 14 bases outside the gene matches. The CDR3 spans 14 residues. Germline-derived CDR1 and CDR2 are MNHNS and SASEGT. CDR3 region: CASSNTGESVAAFF. CDR3 in DNA: TGTGCCAGCAGCAATACAGGGGAGTCGGTTGCAGCTTTCTTT.

The chain combines TRBV7-8 with TRBJ1-3, with D perhaps matching TRBD1 (6 bases). The V end was cut by 4 bases, the J end by 2 bases, with 21 bases between. The CDR3 runs to 18 residues. Germline V gene lookup returns CDR1 SGHVS and CDR2 FQNEAQ. CDR3 amino acids: CASSSPAGQTSPGNTIYF. In DNA form, the CDR3 reads TGTGCCAGCAGCTCTCCGGCCGGACAGACGAGCCCTGGAAACACCATATATTTT. Based on the CDR3 plus reference TRBV7-8 and TRBJ1-3, the full variable domain is GAGVSQSPRYKVAKRGQDVALRCDPISGHVSLFWYQQALGQGPEFLTYFQNEAQLDKSGLPSDRFFAERPEGSVSTLKIQRTQQEDSAVYLCASSSPAGQTSPGNTIYFGEGSWLTVV.

This clonotype was picked up a small number of times. V gene TRBV10-3 combines with J gene TRBJ1-2; no definite D call. V gave up 0 bases and J gave up 3 bases, with 14 bases separating them. CDR1 is ENHRY and CDR2 is SYGVKD in the germline V gene. This CDR3 spans 16 amino acids. Written as DNA, the CDR3 is TGTGCCATCAGTGAGTCTGGTCCCAGAGGACACTATGGCTACACCTTC. It translates to CAISESGPRGHYGYTF.